The rows below give T cell receptor beta chains drawn from one sample of a study of PD-1 blockade in classical Hodgkin lymphoma. Clones were read by immunoSEQ multiplex PCR, and TCRdb kept only the in-frame ones, dropping some. The sample carries about 9,200 clones, about 82% recorded once. The input for sequencing was peripheral blood mononuclear cells (PBMCs), taken before the fourth cycle of nivolumab. These receptors originate from a human donor with classical Hodgkin lymphoma. CDR3s include the opening cysteine and the closing phenylalanine or tryptophan. The order of the fields is D gene, V gene, clone size, J gene, CDR3 protein, CDR3 DNA. The D gene is left open where the match is weak. Expanded clones get a size class; other rows say once, few or many, or leave the size out.

D gene: TRBD1; V gene: TRBV19; clone size: NA; J gene: TRBJ2-7; CDR3 protein: CASSIGGQPAYEQYF; CDR3 DNA: TGTGCCAGTAGTATAGGGGGACAGCCGGCCTACGAGCAGTACTTC
D gene: TRBD2; V gene: TRBV27; clone size: NA; J gene: TRBJ2-1; CDR3 protein: CASSPAAGGSYNEQFF; CDR3 DNA: TGTGCCAGCAGCCCCGCCGCGGGGGGCTCCTACAATGAGCAGTTCTTC
D gene: NA; V gene: TRBV30; clone size: once; J gene: TRBJ2-6; CDR3 protein: CAWSRPPGGGLSGANVLTF; CDR3 DNA: TGTGCCTGGAGTCGTCCACCGGGAGGGGGCCTCTCTGGGGCCAACGTCCTGACTTTC
D gene: NA; V gene: TRBV7-2; clone size: NA; J gene: TRBJ1-5; CDR3 protein: CASSLVWKEGNQPQHF; CDR3 DNA: TGTGCCAGCAGCTTAGTATGGAAGGAGGGCAATCAGCCCCAGCATTTT
D gene: NA; V gene: TRBV15; clone size: NA; J gene: TRBJ2-1; CDR3 protein: CATVDEQFF; CDR3 DNA: TGTGCCACCGTAGATGAGCAGTTCTTC
D gene: NA; V gene: TRBV6-5; clone size: NA; J gene: TRBJ1-1; CDR3 protein: CASSYGGFTEAFF; CDR3 DNA: TGTGCCAGCAGTTACGGGGGGTTCACTGAAGCTTTCTTT
D gene: TRBD2; V gene: TRBV7-9; clone size: NA; J gene: TRBJ2-1; CDR3 protein: CATNSRLAGIPVNEQFF; CDR3 DNA: TGTGCCACGAATTCCCGACTAGCGGGAATACCAGTCAATGAGCAGTTCTTC
D gene: NA; V gene: TRBV11-1; clone size: NA; J gene: TRBJ2-5; CDR3 protein: CASSLAGTDWEETQYF; CDR3 DNA: TGTGCCAGCAGCTTAGCCGGGACCGACTGGGAAGAGACCCAGTACTTC
D gene: NA; V gene: TRBV14; clone size: NA; J gene: TRBJ1-2; CDR3 protein: CASSQDGGSSYGYTF; CDR3 DNA: TGTGCCAGCAGCCAAGATGGAGGAAGCAGCTATGGCTACACCTTC
D gene: TRBD1; V gene: TRBV5-1; clone size: NA; J gene: TRBJ2-3; CDR3 protein: CASSRGTGGYSDTQYF; CDR3 DNA: TGCGCCAGCAGCCGAGGGACAGGGGGCTATTCAGATACGCAGTATTTT
D gene: NA; V gene: TRBV10-3; clone size: NA; J gene: TRBJ1-4; CDR3 protein: CAIREGGTGSGEKLFF; CDR3 DNA: TGTGCCATCAGGGAGGGGGGTACCGGGTCTGGTGAAAAACTGTTTTTT
D gene: NA; V gene: TRBV18; clone size: NA; J gene: TRBJ1-5; CDR3 protein: CASSPAGNQPQHF; CDR3 DNA: TGTGCCAGCTCACCCGCGGGGAATCAGCCCCAGCATTTT
D gene: NA; V gene: TRBV6-5; clone size: NA; J gene: TRBJ1-1; CDR3 protein: CASSRGFDTEAFF; CDR3 DNA: TGTGCCAGCAGCAGGGGATTTGACACTGAAGCTTTCTTT
D gene: TRBD2; V gene: TRBV12-5; clone size: NA; J gene: TRBJ2-1; CDR3 protein: CASGLALAEAFNEQFF; CDR3 DNA: TGTGCTAGTGGTTTGGCACTAGCGGAGGCGTTTAATGAGCAGTTCTTC
D gene: NA; V gene: TRBV9; clone size: NA; J gene: TRBJ1-6; CDR3 protein: CASSAGDYNSPLHF; CDR3 DNA: TGTGCCAGCAGCGCGGGGGACTATAATTCACCCCTCCACTTT
D gene: NA; V gene: TRBV7-6; clone size: NA; J gene: TRBJ2-2; CDR3 protein: CASSPQGNTGELFF; CDR3 DNA: TGTGCCAGCAGCCCTCAGGGGAACACCGGGGAGCTGTTTTTT
D gene: TRBD1; V gene: TRBV10-3; clone size: once; J gene: TRBJ2-5; CDR3 protein: CAIKEDRGRKTQYF; CDR3 DNA: TGTGCCATCAAAGAAGACAGGGGGAGAAAGACCCAGTACTTC
D gene: TRBD1; V gene: TRBV5-1; clone size: once; J gene: TRBJ1-5; CDR3 protein: CASSPGQGGQPQHF; CDR3 DNA: TGCGCCAGCAGCCCGGGACAGGGGGGCCAGCCCCAGCATTTT
D gene: NA; V gene: TRBV7-8; clone size: NA; J gene: TRBJ1-2; CDR3 protein: CASSLGRYSDYGYTF; CDR3 DNA: TGTGCCAGCAGCTTAGGGCGGTACAGTGACTATGGCTACACCTTC
D gene: NA; V gene: TRBV19; clone size: few; J gene: TRBJ1-2; CDR3 protein: CASTGVGSYYGYTF; CDR3 DNA: TGTGCCAGTACTGGAGTGGGTTCATACTATGGCTACACCTTC
D gene: NA; V gene: TRBV28; clone size: NA; J gene: TRBJ1-4; CDR3 protein: CASSLIGKLFF; CDR3 DNA: TGTGCCAGCAGTTTGATTGGAAAACTGTTTTTT
D gene: TRBD2; V gene: TRBV28; clone size: NA; J gene: TRBJ2-7; CDR3 protein: CASSSTSGASYEQYF; CDR3 DNA: TGTGCCAGCAGCAGTACTAGCGGGGCCTCCTACGAGCAGTACTTC
D gene: NA; V gene: TRBV6-5; clone size: NA; J gene: TRBJ2-4; CDR3 protein: CASSPGGVAKNIQYF; CDR3 DNA: TGTGCCAGCAGCCCAGGGGGGGTAGCCAAAAACATTCAGTACTTC
D gene: NA; V gene: TRBV6-4; clone size: NA; J gene: TRBJ2-3; CDR3 protein: CASSTGRQFGADTQYF; CDR3 DNA: TGTGCCAGCTCAACAGGCCGACAGTTCGGGGCAGATACGCAGTATTTT
D gene: NA; V gene: TRBV18; clone size: few; J gene: TRBJ1-1; CDR3 protein: CASSPQGRTEAFF; CDR3 DNA: TGTGCCAGCTCACCACAGGGGAGGACTGAAGCTTTCTTT
D gene: TRBD1; V gene: TRBV5-1; clone size: NA; J gene: TRBJ1-1; CDR3 protein: CASRLGQGGTEAFF; CDR3 DNA: TGCGCCAGCAGACTCGGACAGGGAGGGACTGAAGCTTTCTTT
D gene: TRBD2; V gene: TRBV6-5; clone size: medium-sized; J gene: TRBJ2-1; CDR3 protein: CASTERGLTYNEQFF; CDR3 DNA: TGTGCCAGCACCGAACGGGGACTAACCTACAATGAGCAGTTCTTC
D gene: TRBD2; V gene: TRBV5-1; clone size: once; J gene: TRBJ2-3; CDR3 protein: CASRGPSGGSTDTQYF; CDR3 DNA: TGCGCCAGCAGGGGTCCGAGCGGGGGGAGCACAGATACGCAGTATTTT
D gene: NA; V gene: TRBV7-9; clone size: NA; J gene: TRBJ2-7; CDR3 protein: CASSLVAGAPDEQYF; CDR3 DNA: TGTGCCAGCAGCTTAGTGGCAGGGGCCCCGGACGAGCAGTACTTC
D gene: NA; V gene: TRBV30; clone size: few; J gene: TRBJ2-2; CDR3 protein: CAWGRAIGELFF; CDR3 DNA: TGTGCCTGGGGCAGGGCGATCGGGGAGCTGTTTTTT
D gene: TRBD1; V gene: TRBV6-5; clone size: few; J gene: TRBJ2-7; CDR3 protein: CASSDWAGGHEQYF; CDR3 DNA: TGTGCCAGCAGTGATTGGGCAGGGGGCCACGAGCAGTACTTC
D gene: NA; V gene: TRBV18; clone size: NA; J gene: TRBJ1-6; CDR3 protein: CASSTTRDDMAPLHF; CDR3 DNA: TGTGCCAGCTCAACAACTCGTGACGATATGGCACCCCTCCACTTT
D gene: TRBD1; V gene: TRBV5-4; clone size: NA; J gene: TRBJ2-3; CDR3 protein: CASRWGQKNTDTQYF; CDR3 DNA: TGTGCCAGCAGATGGGGACAGAAAAACACAGATACGCAGTATTTT
D gene: NA; V gene: TRBV27; clone size: NA; J gene: TRBJ1-2; CDR3 protein: CASKLGAERGLGYTF; CDR3 DNA: TGTGCCAGCAAACTAGGGGCGGAAAGGGGCCTTGGCTACACCTTC
D gene: NA; V gene: TRBV6-1; clone size: once; J gene: TRBJ1-2; CDR3 protein: CASSGHYLTYGYTF; CDR3 DNA: TGTGCCAGCAGTGGACATTACCTTACCTATGGCTACACCTTC
D gene: NA; V gene: TRBV5-4; clone size: NA; J gene: TRBJ2-3; CDR3 protein: CASSFGGTSTDTQYF; CDR3 DNA: TGTGCCAGCAGCTTCGGGGGAACCAGCACAGATACGCAGTATTTT
D gene: NA; V gene: TRBV6-5; clone size: once; J gene: TRBJ1-1; CDR3 protein: CATGPNTEAFF; CDR3 DNA: TGTGCCACCGGCCCGAACACTGAAGCTTTCTTT
D gene: NA; V gene: TRBV5-1; clone size: NA; J gene: TRBJ2-7; CDR3 protein: CASSCHYEQYF; CDR3 DNA: TGCGCCAGCAGCTGCCACTACGAGCAGTACTTC
D gene: NA; V gene: TRBV7-2; clone size: NA; J gene: TRBJ2-3; CDR3 protein: CASSSTSMTDTQYF; CDR3 DNA: TGTGCCAGCAGCTCGACTAGTATGACAGATACGCAGTATTTT
D gene: TRBD2; V gene: TRBV6-5; clone size: NA; J gene: TRBJ2-1; CDR3 protein: CASTMGLATVDEQFF; CDR3 DNA: TGTGCCAGCACGATGGGACTAGCAACGGTCGATGAGCAGTTCTTC
D gene: TRBD1; V gene: TRBV27; clone size: NA; J gene: TRBJ1-1; CDR3 protein: CASSWDRAATEAFF; CDR3 DNA: TGTGCCAGCTCCTGGGACAGGGCTGCCACTGAAGCTTTCTTT
D gene: TRBD2; V gene: TRBV5-1; clone size: NA; J gene: TRBJ2-1; CDR3 protein: CASRGLAASYNEQFF; CDR3 DNA: TGCGCCAGCCGCGGACTAGCGGCCTCCTACAATGAGCAGTTCTTC
D gene: NA; V gene: TRBV11-1; clone size: NA; J gene: TRBJ1-2; CDR3 protein: CASSPRWRGNYGYTF; CDR3 DNA: TGTGCCAGCAGCCCCCGGTGGCGGGGAAACTATGGCTACACCTTC
D gene: TRBD1; V gene: TRBV5-1; clone size: NA; J gene: TRBJ2-3; CDR3 protein: CASSFRTGVDTQYF; CDR3 DNA: TGCGCCAGCAGCTTTCGGACAGGGGTTGATACGCAGTATTTT
D gene: NA; V gene: TRBV6-6; clone size: NA; J gene: TRBJ2-7; CDR3 protein: CASSYFQGSYEQYF; CDR3 DNA: TGTGCCAGCAGTTACTTTCAGGGCTCCTACGAGCAGTACTTC
D gene: NA; V gene: TRBV4-2; clone size: few; J gene: TRBJ2-3; CDR3 protein: CASSPLSPGQPHTDTQYF; CDR3 DNA: TGTGCCAGCAGTCCTCTAAGCCCCGGACAGCCACACACAGATACGCAGTATTTT
D gene: NA; V gene: TRBV28; clone size: NA; J gene: TRBJ2-1; CDR3 protein: CASSSYSSGNYNEQFF; CDR3 DNA: TGTGCCAGCAGTTCATACTCCTCAGGGAATTACAATGAGCAGTTCTTC
D gene: TRBD1; V gene: TRBV5-4; clone size: NA; J gene: TRBJ2-1; CDR3 protein: CASSLGSGGLVSEQFF; CDR3 DNA: TGTGCCAGCAGCTTGGGTTCAGGGGGCTTGGTTAGTGAGCAGTTCTTC
D gene: NA; V gene: TRBV6-6; clone size: NA; J gene: TRBJ2-6; CDR3 protein: CASSRESGANVLTF; CDR3 DNA: TGTGCCAGCAGTCGGGAGTCTGGGGCCAACGTCCTGACTTTC
D gene: TRBD2; V gene: TRBV5-1; clone size: NA; J gene: TRBJ2-5; CDR3 protein: CASSSLGGARGETQYF; CDR3 DNA: TGCGCCAGCAGCTCCCTCGGGGGGGCTCGGGGAGAGACCCAGTACTTC
D gene: NA; V gene: TRBV6-6; clone size: NA; J gene: TRBJ2-2; CDR3 protein: CASTRQGETGELFF; CDR3 DNA: TGTGCCAGCACCAGGCAGGGAGAAACCGGGGAGCTGTTTTTT
D gene: NA; V gene: TRBV27; clone size: NA; J gene: TRBJ1-4; CDR3 protein: CASPTILYRELNEKLFF; CDR3 DNA: TGTGCCAGCCCTACGATCCTTTACAGGGAGCTAAATGAAAAACTGTTTTTT